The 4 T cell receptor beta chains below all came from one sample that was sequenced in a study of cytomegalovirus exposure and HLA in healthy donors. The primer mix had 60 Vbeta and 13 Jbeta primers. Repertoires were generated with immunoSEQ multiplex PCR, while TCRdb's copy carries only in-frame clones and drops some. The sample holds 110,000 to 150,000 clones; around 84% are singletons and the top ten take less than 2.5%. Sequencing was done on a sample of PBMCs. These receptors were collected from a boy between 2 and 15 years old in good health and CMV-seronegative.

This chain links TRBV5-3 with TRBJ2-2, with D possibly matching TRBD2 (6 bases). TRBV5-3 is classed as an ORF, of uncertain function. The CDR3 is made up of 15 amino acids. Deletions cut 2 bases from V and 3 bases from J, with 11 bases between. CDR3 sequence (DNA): TGTGCCAGAAGCTTCCGGGGGAGTGACACCGGGGAGCTGTTTTTT. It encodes CARSFRGSDTGELFF.

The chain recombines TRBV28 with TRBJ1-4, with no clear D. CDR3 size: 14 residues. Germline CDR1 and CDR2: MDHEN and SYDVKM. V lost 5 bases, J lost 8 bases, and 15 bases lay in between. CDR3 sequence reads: CASSTRRNQEKLFF. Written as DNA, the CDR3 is TGTGCCAGCAGTACTCGGAGAAATCAGGAAAAACTGTTTTTT.

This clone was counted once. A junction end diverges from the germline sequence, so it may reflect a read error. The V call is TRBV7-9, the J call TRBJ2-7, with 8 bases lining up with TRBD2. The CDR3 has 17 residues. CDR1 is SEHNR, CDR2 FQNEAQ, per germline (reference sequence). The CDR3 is CSSSLDFLAGGPYEQYF. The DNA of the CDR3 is TGTTCCAGCAGCTTAGATTTTTTGGCGGGAGGACCCTACGAGCAGTACTTC.

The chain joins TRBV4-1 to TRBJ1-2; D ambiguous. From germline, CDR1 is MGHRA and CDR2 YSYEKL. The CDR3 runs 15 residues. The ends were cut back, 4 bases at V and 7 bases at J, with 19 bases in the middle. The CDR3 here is CASSRLPPMSSGYTF. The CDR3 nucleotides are TGCGCCAGCAGCCGTCTCCCCCCGATGTCGAGTGGCTACACCTTC.